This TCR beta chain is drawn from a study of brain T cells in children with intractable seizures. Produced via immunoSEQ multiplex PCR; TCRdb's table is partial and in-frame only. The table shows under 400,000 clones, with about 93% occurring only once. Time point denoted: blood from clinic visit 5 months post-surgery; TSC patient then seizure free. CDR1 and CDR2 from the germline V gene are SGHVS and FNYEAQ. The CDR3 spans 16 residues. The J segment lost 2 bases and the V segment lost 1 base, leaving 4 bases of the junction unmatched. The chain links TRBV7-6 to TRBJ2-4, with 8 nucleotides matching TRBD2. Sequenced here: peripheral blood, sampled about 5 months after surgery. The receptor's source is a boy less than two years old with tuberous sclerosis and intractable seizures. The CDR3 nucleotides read TGTGCCAGCAGCTTAGGACTAGCGCCCACCAAAAACATTCAGTACTTC. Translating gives CASSLGLAPTKNIQYF. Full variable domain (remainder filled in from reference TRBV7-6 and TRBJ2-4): GAGVSQSPRYKVTKRGQDVALRCDPISGHVSLYWYRQALGQGPEFLTYFNYEAQQDKSGLPNDRFSAERPEGSISTLTIQRTEQRDSAMYRCASSLGLAPTKNIQYFGAGTRLSVL.